These 21 T cell receptor beta chains came from one sample sequenced in a study of cytomegalovirus exposure and HLA in healthy donors. PCR was performed using 60 Vbeta and 13 Jbeta primers. Sequencing was performed with immunoSEQ multiplex PCR; in TCRdb, only in-frame clones are kept and a portion is missing. The data contain 120,000 or so clones, 74% of them singletons. The sample taken for sequencing was PBMCs. The receptor source for this set is a woman in her fifties or sixties in good health and CMV-seropositive.

The chain uses TRBV7-6 and TRBJ2-7; the D gene is possibly TRBD1 (6 bases). This CDR3 comprises 14 residues. Between the trimmed V and J ends, which lost 4 bases and 0 bases, there was a span of 10 bases. CDR1 is SGHVS, CDR2 FNYEAQ, per germline. The CDR3 protein is CASSYNRDSYEQYF. The CDR3 bases are TGTGCCAGCAGCTACAACAGGGACTCCTACGAGCAGTACTTC.

V usage is TRBV28 and J usage is TRBJ1-2; 7 bases are a match to TRBD1. The CDR3 covers 13 residues. Germline CDR1 is MDHEN and CDR2 is SYDVKM. With V trimmed by 5 bases and J by 5 bases, 5 bases remained unmatched. CDR3 sequence: CASSKTGRYGYTF. The CDR3 bases are TGTGCCAGCAGTAAGACAGGGAGGTATGGCTACACCTTC.

The chain links TRBV15 to TRBJ2-7; 9 nucleotides match TRBD1. In germline, CDR1 is LNHNV, CDR2 YYDKDF (reference sequence). J lost 13 bases, V lost 0 bases, and 7 bases had no gene match. The CDR3 contains 13 residues. The CDR3 region has the DNA TGTGCCACCAGCAGAGATGGAACGGGACAGGGCTACTTC. This encodes CATSRDGTGQGYF. Based on the CDR3 plus reference TRBV15 and TRBJ2-7, the full variable domain is DAMVIQNPRYQVTQFGKPVTLSCSQTLNHNVMYWYQQKSSQAPKLLFHYYDKDFNNEADTPDNFQSRRPNTSFCFLDIRSPGLGDTAMYLCATSRDGTGQGYFGPGTRLTVT.

J is TRBJ2-7 and V is TRBV2; the match to TRBD1 covers 7 bases. From germline, CDR1 is SNHLY and CDR2 FYNNEI. CDR3 length equals 15 residues. J gave up 3 bases and V 1 base, and 6 bases lay outside the gene matches. DNA for the CDR3: TGTGCCAGCAGTGAAGAGAGGACAGGAAACTACGAGCAGTACTTC. It specifies CASSEERTGNYEQYF.

The V gene is TRBV19, the J gene TRBJ2-4, with 10 bases that match TRBD1. CDR3 length: 16 amino acids. Germline values: CDR1 LNHDA, CDR2 SQIVND (reference sequence). After removal of 3 bases from V and 1 base from J, the junction contained 3 bases not matched to a gene. CDR3 DNA: TGTGCCAGTAGTATGACAGGGGGCATCGCCAAAAACATTCAGTACTTC. This sequence encodes CASSMTGGIAKNIQYF.

The genes are TRBV4-3 and TRBJ2-5; a possible D gene is TRBD2 (6 bases). CDR1 is LGHNA, CDR2 YSLEER, per germline. V was pared by 0 bases and J by 9 bases, with 14 bases between. There are 14 residues in the CDR3. In DNA form, the CDR3 reads TGCGCCAGCAGCCAAGATTTGTTAGCGGCGGCCCAGTACTTC. Translating it yields CASSQDLLAAAQYF.

This clone was recorded a few times. The V and J genes are TRBV14 and TRBJ2-2; the match to TRBD2 covers 12 bases. In germline, CDR1 is SGHDN, CDR2 FVKESK. The CDR3 sequence is 20 residues long. Unmatched junction bases numbered 15, after V lost 2 bases and J lost 5 bases. The CDR3 region has the DNA TGTGCCAGCAGCCAAAGAGGATCCCTAGCGGGAGGGCCTAAAACCGGGGAGCTGTTTTTT. Translation gives CASSQRGSLAGGPKTGELFF.

This clone was detected once. The rearrangement uses TRBV10-3 and TRBJ2-3, with 12 bases fitting TRBD1. V lost 5 bases and J lost 6; bases outside the gene matches: 9. This CDR3 is 16 amino acids long. Germline V gives CDR1 ENHRY, CDR2 SYGVKD. CDR3 region: CAISHPGQGASDTQYF. DNA of the CDR3: TGTGCCATCAGTCATCCGGGACAGGGGGCATCGGATACGCAGTATTTT.

The chain carries TRBV6-5 and TRBJ1-3, with TRBD1 matching over 8 bases. The CDR3 length is 14 residues. Trimming took 5 bases from V and 2 from J; bases not matched to a gene: 2. Per the germline V gene, CDR1 is MNHEY and CDR2 is SVGAGI. CDR3: CASSQQGAGNTIYF. For the CDR3, the DNA is TGTGCCAGCAGTCAACAGGGGGCTGGAAACACCATATATTTT.

There are a few counts of this clone. CDR3 loop: CATRQKTEAFF. For the CDR3, the DNA is TGTGCCACCAGACAGAAGACTGAAGCTTTCTTT. The chain links TRBV18 to TRBJ1-1; D possibly corresponds to TRBD1 (5 bases). V was pared by 10 bases and J by 5 bases, with 11 bases between. Germline V lookup: CDR1 KGHSH, CDR2 LQKENI. This CDR3 comprises 11 residues.

This chain uses TRBV30 with TRBJ2-7; 8 positions match TRBD1. The trim removed 3 bases at V and 5 bases at J, leaving 9 bases unmatched. The CDR3 is made up of 14 amino acids. Germline CDR1 GTSNPN, CDR2 SVGIG (reference sequence). The CDR3 is CAWRNMDRADEQYF. In nucleotides, the CDR3 is TGTGCCTGGAGAAATATGGACAGGGCCGACGAGCAGTACTTC.

This clone appeared a single time. J is TRBJ1-1 and V is TRBV19; 7 bases agree with TRBD1. V trimming: 3 bases; J trimming: 3 bases; junction bases outside the gene matches: 10. The CDR3 has 16 residues. CDR1 and CDR2 (germline): LNHDA, SQIVND (reference sequence). CDR3 bases: TGTGCCAGTAGTATCCGAACAGGGGTGAGGTACACTGAAGCTTTCTTT. Translation: CASSIRTGVRYTEAFF.

The chain uses TRBV7-2 and TRBJ1-6; TRBD1 matches 9 bases. The CDR3 is made up of 17 amino acids. Trimming removed 0 bases from V and 15 bases from J; junction bases left unmatched: 15. CDR1 is SGHTA, CDR2 FQGNSA, per germline. The CDR3 sequence: CASSLAQGQGLRGVLHF. The CDR3 DNA follows: TGTGCCAGCAGCTTAGCGCAGGGACAGGGACTTAGGGGGGTCCTCCACTTT.

The chain is built from TRBV7-6 and TRBJ2-1, with TRBD2 as a possible D gene (6 bases). Trimming removed 1 base at V and 7 bases at J, with 11 bases between. Germline V CDR1 and CDR2: SGHVS, FNYEAQ. The CDR3 is made up of 14 amino acids. The CDR3 coding sequence is TGTGCCAGCAGCTTAGGGTCTAGCGCTAATGAGCAGTTCTTC. It translates to CASSLGSSANEQFF.

The chain uses TRBV15 and TRBJ1-1, with 7 bases that match TRBD1. The V gene end was trimmed by 4 bases and the J gene end by 3 bases; junction bases not matched to a gene: 8. CDR3 length: 15 amino acids. In germline, CDR1 is LNHNV, CDR2 YYDKDF (reference sequence). The CDR3 DNA reads as TGTGCCACCAGCACGGATAGGGGGCAGGACACTGAAGCTTTCTTT. Protein: CATSTDRGQDTEAFF.

The chain couples TRBV2 to TRBJ1-5, with unresolved D. Trimming cost V 6 bases and J 0 bases, with 6 bases left between them. There are 13 residues in the CDR3. Germline V CDR1 and CDR2: SNHLY, FYNNEI. CDR3 nucleotide sequence: TGTGCCAGCAGCGAGAGTAGCAATCAGCCCCAGCATTTT. Translation: CASSESSNQPQHF.

This clone was counted between two and nine times. The chain links TRBV6-5 to TRBJ1-2, with no clear D. The V and J ends lost 1 base and 6 bases respectively, with 9 bases between them. CDR3 length: 13 amino acids. Per the germline V gene, CDR1 is MNHEY and CDR2 is SVGAGI. The CDR3 is CASSYFQRDGYTF. CDR3 in DNA: TGTGCCAGCAGTTACTTCCAGCGTGATGGCTACACCTTC.

This clone showed up just a few times. V and J are TRBV7-2 and TRBJ1-1, with a weak D call TRBD1 (5 bases). The V and J ends lost 4 bases and 1 base respectively, with 7 bases between them. The CDR3 spans 13 residues. Germline V gene lookup returns CDR1 SGHTA and CDR2 FQGNSA. This CDR3 is CASSWTTNTEAFF. As DNA, the CDR3 is TGTGCCAGCAGCTGGACAACGAACACTGAAGCTTTCTTT.

The chain carries TRBV13 and TRBJ1-2, with 7 bases identical to TRBD1. In germline, CDR1 is PRHDT, CDR2 FYEKMQ (reference sequence). J lost 3 bases, V lost 6 bases, and 7 bases had no gene match. This CDR3 is built from 14 residues. Written as DNA, the CDR3 is TGTGCCAGCAGATCGAGACAGGGAGACTATGGCTACACCTTC. This translates into CASRSRQGDYGYTF. Looking up the rest from reference TRBV13 and TRBJ1-2 gives the full variable domain: AAGVIQSPRHLIKEKRETATLKCYPIPRHDTVYWYQQGPGQDPQFLISFYEKMQSDKGSIPDRFSAQQFSDYHSELNMSSLELGDSALYFCASRSRQGDYGYTFGSGTRLTVV.

This sequence joins TRBV6-1 and TRBJ1-1, with D perhaps TRBD1 (5 bases). The CDR3 consists of 14 residues. The germline V gene encodes CDR1 MNHNS and CDR2 SASEGT. V was pared by 7 bases and J by 0 bases, with 12 bases between. CDR3 coding DNA: TGTGCCAGCATACAGGACGGCATGAACACTGAAGCTTTCTTT. As protein: CASIQDGMNTEAFF.

The chain carries TRBV4-2 and TRBJ2-2, with D unclear. Germline V gives CDR1 LGHNA, CDR2 YNFKEQ. The CDR3 loop spans 15 amino acids. Trimming removed 0 bases from V and 1 base from J, with 6 bases in between. CDR3 residues: CASSQESRNTGELFF. The DNA of the CDR3 is TGTGCCAGCAGCCAAGAATCCCGGAACACCGGGGAGCTGTTTTTT.